This T cell receptor (beta chain) was captured in a study of regulatory T cells in long-lasting Graves disease. Noted time point: persistent/refractory GD, antithyroid drugs over 5 years with positive TRAb. After RNA was extracted from PBMCs, the TCR library was made from it. Library construction for TCR beta used iRepertoire HTBI primers and Arm-PCR of CDR3 regions. TCRdb used MiXCR to reprocess the multiplex PCR reads, holding one entry per CDR3 protein. The sample has approximately 380,000 distinct CDR3 sequences; around 20% are singletons. The CDR3 has 14 amino acids. Germline lookup yields CDR1 SGHTA and CDR2 FQGNSA. V lost 5 bases and J lost 5, with 16 bases in between.

The V call is TRBV7-2, the J call TRBJ2-7, with D possibly being TRBD2 (5 bases). The receptor was derived from a female donor with Graves disease. The source material was peripheral blood mononuclear cells (PBMCs), sampled when the disease was refractory, from a patient treated with antithyroid drugs. The DNA of the CDR3 is TGTGCCAGCAGCCTCCAATCGGGGAGACACGAGCAGTACTTC. Residues: CASSLQSGRHEQYF.